Listed below are T cell receptor beta chains from one sample, sequenced in a study of OX40 agonist ivuxolimab in advanced cancers. Only in-frame clones appear in the TCRdb table, and some are missing; sequencing was by immunoSEQ multiplex PCR. The data show 15,000 to 25,000 clones, with about 80% seen just once and 12% to 15% held by the top ten. Here the sequenced sample was CD4+ or CD8+ T cells sorted from blood, taken in a trial of the OX40 agonist ivuxolimab. The origin of the receptors is an adult with an advanced solid tumor such as melanoma, head and neck, liver or kidney cancer. Each CDR3 is given with its conserved first and last residue. The D gene is left open where the match is weak. Expanded clones get a size class; other rows say once, few or many, or leave the size out.

J gene,V gene,D gene,clone size,CDR3 protein,CDR3 DNA
TRBJ1-5,TRBV4-1,-,few,CASSYTGYQPQHF,TGCGCCAGCAGCTACACAGGGTATCAGCCCCAGCATTTT
TRBJ2-5,TRBV15,-,-,CATSRGGDLGTQYF,TGTGCCACCAGCCGAGGAGGGGACCTTGGGACCCAGTACTTC
TRBJ2-2,TRBV11-3,TRBD1,-,CASSPRGQGSTGELFF,TGTGCCAGCAGCCCGCGGGGACAGGGGTCTACCGGGGAGCTGTTTTTT
TRBJ1-2,TRBV18,TRBD1,once,CASSPDRVGGYTF,TGTGCCAGCTCACCCGACAGGGTGGGTGGCTACACCTTC
TRBJ1-3,TRBV7-6,TRBD1,-,CASSPRTGVSGNTIYF,TGTGCCAGCAGCCCACGGACAGGGGTCTCTGGAAACACCATATATTTT
TRBJ1-2,TRBV6-1,TRBD1,-,CASSHGQVYGYTF,TGTGCCAGCAGTCACGGACAGGTCTATGGCTACACCTTC
TRBJ1-5,TRBV28,-,-,CASSFWGSNQPQHF,TGTGCCAGCAGTTTTTGGGGAAGCAATCAGCCCCAGCATTTT
TRBJ2-4,TRBV5-5,-,-,CASSLEEGRFVIQYF,TGTGCCAGCAGCTTGGAAGAGGGTCGATTCGTCATTCAGTACTTC
TRBJ2-2,TRBV9,-,-,CASSEPPLQGGYTGELFF,TGTGCCAGCAGCGAGCCCCCTTTACAGGGTGGGTACACCGGGGAGCTGTTTTTT
TRBJ2-5,TRBV19,-,few,CASSPWSGAQYF,TGTGCCAGTAGTCCCTGGAGTGGGGCCCAGTACTTC
TRBJ2-6,TRBV28,-,-,CASSTTQSGANVLTF,TGTGCCAGCAGTACGACCCAGTCTGGGGCCAACGTCCTGACTTTC
TRBJ2-7,TRBV11-1,TRBD2,-,CASSLVVGLGSYEQYF,TGTGCCAGCAGCTTAGTGGTAGGACTAGGGTCCTACGAGCAGTACTTC
TRBJ2-1,TRBV11-2,-,-,CASSLLGAGSAVEQFF,TGTGCCAGCAGCTTATTAGGCGCGGGGTCTGCGGTCGAGCAGTTCTTC
TRBJ1-3,TRBV4-1,-,-,CASSLGGVSNTIYF,TGCGCCAGCAGCCTCGGGGGGGTCTCAAACACCATATATTTT
TRBJ2-3,TRBV27,TRBD2,-,CASSLVSASGGVNTQYF,TGTGCCAGCAGTTTAGTTTCGGCTAGCGGGGGGGTAAATACGCAGTATTTT
TRBJ2-7,TRBV5-1,TRBD1,-,CAGSPGQVNEQYF,TGCGCCGGCAGCCCGGGACAGGTAAACGAGCAGTACTTC
TRBJ2-1,TRBV5-4,TRBD2,-,CASSSVGLAVDEQFF,TGTGCCAGCAGCTCCGTTGGGCTAGCGGTCGATGAGCAGTTCTTC
TRBJ1-5,TRBV4-1,TRBD1,-,CASSQEYRGTENSNQPQHF,TGCGCCAGCAGCCAAGAGTATAGGGGGACAGAGAATAGCAATCAGCCCCAGCATTTT
TRBJ2-2,TRBV21-1,-,-,CASSKEWLIGELFF,TGTGCCAGCAGCAAAGAGTGGCTAATCGGGGAGCTGTTTTTT
TRBJ1-5,TRBV28,-,-,CASLLDWGNNQPQHF,TGTGCCAGCCTGCTAGATTGGGGAAACAATCAGCCCCAGCATTTT
TRBJ2-5,TRBV4-2,-,-,CASSLIQETQYF,TGTGCCAGCAGCTTGATTCAAGAGACCCAGTACTTC
TRBJ2-7,TRBV28,TRBD2,-,CASSLSGSVYEQYF,TGTGCCAGCAGTTTAAGCGGGAGTGTCTACGAGCAGTACTTC
TRBJ1-5,TRBV9,-,-,CASSVPSGRNQPQHF,TGTGCCAGCAGCGTGCCGTCCGGGCGGAATCAGCCCCAGCATTTT
TRBJ2-4,TRBV28,TRBD1,-,CASRLGQGGAKNIQYF,TGTGCCAGCAGGTTAGGACAGGGGGGTGCCAAAAACATTCAGTACTTC
TRBJ2-3,TRBV10-1,-,-,CASSESSVGTDTQYF,TGCGCCAGCAGTGAGTCGTCTGTAGGCACAGATACGCAGTATTTT
TRBJ2-7,TRBV18,-,-,CASSPGESYEQYF,TGTGCCAGCTCACCAGGAGAGAGTTACGAGCAGTACTTC
TRBJ1-2,TRBV21-1,-,-,CASGRDTIRNLYGYTF,TGTGCCAGCGGGAGGGACACCATACGAAATCTCTATGGCTACACCTTC
TRBJ2-7,TRBV28,TRBD1,-,CASEGTGSPSYEQYF,TGTGCCAGCGAGGGGACAGGGAGTCCCTCCTACGAGCAGTACTTC
TRBJ2-7,TRBV9,-,few,CASSVAGLADDSYEQYF,TGTGCCAGCAGCGTAGCTGGGCTAGCCGATGACTCCTACGAGCAGTACTTC
TRBJ1-2,TRBV5-1,-,-,CASSLTDYGYTF,TGCGCCAGCAGCTTAACAGATTATGGCTACACCTTC
TRBJ2-3,TRBV5-1,-,-,CASSLAPASTDTQYF,TGCGCCAGCAGCTTGGCGCCAGCTAGCACAGATACGCAGTATTTT
TRBJ1-6,TRBV7-2,-,-,CASSLWTDSPLHF,TGTGCCAGCAGCTTATGGACAGATTCACCCCTCCACTTT
TRBJ2-1,TRBV7-9,-,-,CASSQGRYNEQFF,TGTGCCAGCAGCCAGGGACGTTACAATGAGCAGTTCTTC
TRBJ1-5,TRBV5-8,-,once,CASRVSNQPQHF,TGTGCCAGCAGGGTTAGCAATCAGCCCCAGCATTTT
TRBJ1-4,TRBV5-1,TRBD1,-,CASSRGQGGHEKLFF,TGCGCCAGCAGCCGAGGACAGGGCGGGCATGAAAAACTGTTTTTT
TRBJ1-1,TRBV2,-,-,CASFAGKVAEAFF,TGTGCCAGCTTCGCAGGGAAGGTCGCTGAAGCTTTCTTT
TRBJ1-2,TRBV27,-,-,CASSLSVQVTNYGYTF,TGTGCCAGCAGTTTATCGGTGCAGGTTACCAACTATGGCTACACCTTC
TRBJ2-7,TRBV30,TRBD1,once,CAWMGQGRPQYF,TGTGCCTGGATGGGACAGGGGCGGCCGCAGTACTTC
TRBJ2-1,TRBV2,-,-,CASTPYNEQFF,TGTGCCAGCACACCTTACAATGAGCAGTTCTTC
TRBJ2-1,TRBV28,-,-,CAMRDLNNEQFF,TGTGCCATGAGGGACTTAAACAATGAGCAGTTCTTC
TRBJ2-3,TRBV25-1,-,-,CASSEYSSTDTQYF,TGTGCCAGCAGTGAGTATAGCAGCACAGATACGCAGTATTTT
TRBJ2-6,TRBV28,-,few,CASTTLGGGIGVLTF,TGTGCCAGCACCACCTTAGGAGGGGGGATAGGCGTCCTGACTTTC
TRBJ1-2,TRBV10-3,-,-,CAISESRDYGYTF,TGTGCCATCAGTGAGTCGAGGGACTATGGCTACACCTTC
TRBJ2-5,TRBV5-1,TRBD2,-,CASSPWDRKGLAGVVEETQYF,TGCGCCAGCAGCCCGTGGGACAGGAAGGGACTAGCGGGAGTCGTGGAAGAGACCCAGTACTTC
TRBJ1-2,TRBV19,-,-,CASTLGSPYGYTF,TGTGCCAGTACCCTAGGCTCTCCCTATGGCTACACCTTC
TRBJ2-3,TRBV5-4,-,-,CASSPGTDTDTQYF,TGTGCCAGCAGCCCTGGGACTGACACAGATACGCAGTATTTT
TRBJ2-7,TRBV27,-,-,CASSLSERTNYEQYF,TGTGCCAGCAGTTTATCGGAGCGGACGAACTACGAGCAGTACTTC
TRBJ1-5,TRBV6-5,-,few,CASRDSRSNQPQHF,TGTGCCAGCAGGGACAGCCGGAGCAATCAGCCCCAGCATTTT
TRBJ2-5,TRBV4-3,-,-,CASSQDAGPRETQYF,TGCGCCAGCAGCCAAGACGCGGGGCCACGAGAGACCCAGTACTTC
TRBJ2-7,TRBV9,TRBD2,-,CASSVGGGDEQYF,TGTGCCAGCAGCGTTGGGGGAGGGGACGAGCAGTACTTC
TRBJ2-2,TRBV28,-,-,CASSSPQGANTGELFF,TGTGCCAGCAGCTCCCCCCAGGGCGCGAACACCGGGGAGCTGTTTTTT
TRBJ1-4,TRBV16,-,-,CASSQDRTNEKLFF,TGTGCCAGCAGCCAAGACAGGACTAATGAAAAACTGTTTTTT
TRBJ1-2,TRBV5-6,-,-,CASSLDPSLPYGYTF,TGTGCCAGCAGCTTGGACCCAAGCCTACCCTATGGCTACACCTTC
TRBJ1-1,TRBV6-5,TRBD1,-,CASSYVRGLNTEAFF,TGTGCCAGCAGTTACGTGAGGGGGCTGAACACTGAAGCTTTCTTT
TRBJ1-3,TRBV7-8,TRBD1,-,CASSLVGTGTGNTIYF,TGTGCCAGCAGCTTGGTAGGGACAGGGACTGGAAACACCATATATTTT
TRBJ1-5,TRBV19,TRBD1,-,CASSIKGASTQPQHF,TGTGCCAGTAGTATAAAGGGGGCTTCCACTCAGCCCCAGCATTTT
TRBJ2-1,TRBV6-6,-,-,CASSYKGRSYNEQFF,TGTGCCAGCAGTTACAAGGGACGGTCCTACAATGAGCAGTTCTTC
TRBJ1-5,TRBV19,-,-,CASSYDNSNQPQHF,TGTGCCAGTAGTTATGATAATAGCAATCAGCCCCAGCATTTT